Below, one TCR beta chain is given with its context. The data were taken from a study of blood T cell repertoires in COVID-19. Study context: Sample material is recorded as cDNA or gDNA derived from T cells, B-cell-depleted T cells, or PBMCs.

Authors' data handling: The authors estimated nucleated cell counts from reference gene primer amplification. Libraries were prepared by immunoSEQ multiplex PCR; TCRdb keeps only in-frame clonotypes and omits some of them. That table is the source of V, J and clone size, and D and trimming were worked out from the DNA. The table includes around 180,000 clones, approximately 80% detected once. Germline V CDR1 and CDR2: SGHRS, YFSETQ. This CDR3 is built from 16 residues. V was cut by 0 bases and J by 3 bases, with 12 bases left in between. This sequence joins TRBV5-1 and TRBJ1-4; tentatively, D is TRBD1 (5 bases). Material: peripheral blood. The TCR was taken from a human donor in a cohort sampled during active COVID-19. Written as DNA, the CDR3 is TGCGCCAGCAGCTTGGGTGCAGGGAGGGCTAATGAAAAACTGTTTTTT. Amino acid sequence: CASSLGAGRANEKLFF.